This entry concerns a single T cell receptor beta chain. Its antigen is still unknown. Germline values: CDR1 SGHTA, CDR2 FQGNSA. CDR3 size: 15 residues. Trimming pared 6 bases from V and 5 bases from J, leaving 20 bases between. Using immunoSEQ multiplex PCR, the repertoire was profiled, and TCRdb retains in-frame clones only, with some absent. Here the sample spans some 900,000 clones, roughly 72% being singletons. This sample was taken from a study of shared clonotypes between healthy human individuals. Overall study results and limits: Several donors had 4% to 5% of their naive CD4 clonotypes in common.

The source of this sequence is a man between 18 and 35 years old in good health. The chain couples TRBV7-2 to TRBJ2-7; possibly TRBD2 for D (6 bases). The sample was memory CD4+ T cells sorted from blood. Described subset: CD45RA-negative fraction. CDR3 sequence (DNA): TGTGCCAGCAGGTTCGGTTTAGGGGAGGTAGACGAGCAGTACTTC. Its protein product is CASRFGLGEVDEQYF.